Listed here are 13 T cell receptor beta chains from one sample, sequenced in a study of blood T cell repertoires in COVID-19 (dated by TCRdb to about 2020). To prepare the library, the immunoSEQ multiplex PCR assay was applied. TCRdb mirrors the immuneACCESS table, restricted to in-frame sequences. Some clones are absent from its copies; in checked studies, under half trace to an unresolved V gene, and the reason for the others is unknown. The sample table contains about 130,000 clones; only one count was recorded for around four fifths of them. The ten largest account for over 9.5% of the sample. The source material was peripheral blood. Receptors originate from a man aged 55 to 70 who had recovered from COVID-19.

The chain combines TRBV6-2 or TRBV6-3 with TRBJ2-2; 14 bases are a match to TRBD2. V trimming: 1 base; J trimming: 1 base; junction bases outside the gene matches: 5. From germline, CDR1 is MNHEY and CDR2 SVGEGT. The length of the CDR3 is 19 residues. In DNA form, the CDR3 reads TGTGCCAGCAGTTACTTCGGACTAGCGGGAGGCCTGAACACCGGGGAGCTGTTTTTT. This sequence encodes CASSYFGLAGGLNTGELFF.

The genes are TRBV7-8 and TRBJ1-2, with D hard to call. The CDR3 runs 15 residues. The germline CDR1 and CDR2 sequences are SGHVS and FQNEAQ. Trimming stripped 5 bases from V and 4 bases from J, with 17 bases between. As DNA, the CDR3 is TGTGCCAGCAGCGCAACTTACAGTGACCTCTATGGCTACACCTTC. This translates into CASSATYSDLYGYTF.

This chain joins TRBV19 and TRBJ2-3; 9 nucleotides align to TRBD2. In germline, CDR1 is LNHDA, CDR2 SQIVND (reference sequence). This CDR3 is 16 amino acids long. V shed 3 bases, J shed 4 bases, and the junction held 8 bases outside the gene matches. CDR3 region: CASSIGGGGASDTQYF. CDR3 DNA: TGTGCCAGTAGTATCGGCGGCGGGGGGGCATCAGATACGCAGTATTTT.

At least ten counts were recorded for this clone. The chain joins TRBV7-9 to TRBJ2-7; 8 bases fit TRBD1. V shed 4 bases and J 0 bases; nucleotides not matched to a gene: 5. The CDR3 covers 15 residues. Looked up from germline, CDR1 is SEHNR and CDR2 is FQNEAQ (reference sequence). CDR3 sequence (DNA): TGTGCCAGCAGCTACCGACAGGGGACCTCCTACGAGCAGTACTTC. This codes for CASSYRQGTSYEQYF.

V is TRBV19 and J is TRBJ2-3; maybe TRBD2 (6 bases). CDR3 size: 17 residues. The germline CDR1 and CDR2 sequences are LNHDA and SQIVND (reference sequence). Trimming cost V 0 bases and J 2 bases, with 15 bases left between them. The CDR3 reads CASSIDLGDSYTDTQYF. CDR3 nucleotide sequence: TGTGCCAGTAGTATAGATCTGGGGGACTCTTACACAGATACGCAGTATTTT.

The chain couples TRBV9 to TRBJ2-3; 10 bases line up with TRBD2. The CDR3 sequence is 19 residues long. V shed 2 bases, J shed 2 bases, and the junction held 14 bases outside the gene matches. Germline V gives CDR1 SGDLS, CDR2 YYNGEE. CDR3 DNA sequence: TGTGCCAGCAGCGTTGGGCTAGCGGGAGTGCACCGTGTCACAGATACGCAGTATTTT. Encoded protein: CASSVGLAGVHRVTDTQYF. The whole variable domain, filled in from reference TRBV9 and TRBJ2-3, reads DSGVTQTPKHLITATGQRVTLRCSPRSGDLSVYWYQQSLDQGLQFLIQYYNGEERAKGNILERFSAQQFPDLHSELNLSSLELGDSALYFCASSVGLAGVHRVTDTQYFGPGTRLTVL.

This rearrangement joins TRBV19 to TRBJ1-4; 9 positions agree with TRBD1. This CDR3 spans 13 amino acids. V trimming: 8 bases; J trimming: 7 bases; junction bases outside the gene matches: 5. CDR1 LNHDA and CDR2 SQIVND come from the germline V gene (reference sequence). The chain's CDR3 is CASGGQGTEKLFF. DNA for the CDR3: TGTGCCAGTGGGGGACAGGGCACTGAAAAACTGTTTTTT.

This clone was counted a few times. The chain joins TRBV15 to TRBJ2-5; D is perhaps TRBD2 (6 bases). CDR3 size: 16 residues. Looked up from germline, CDR1 is LNHNV and CDR2 is YYDKDF (reference sequence). Trimming cost V 0 bases and J 1 base, with 12 bases left between them. CDR3: CATSRDPGRSQETQYF. CDR3 DNA: TGTGCCACCAGCAGAGATCCTGGGAGGTCCCAAGAGACCCAGTACTTC.

The rearrangement joins TRBV5-6 to TRBJ2-3; D is unclear. Per germline, CDR1 SGHDT and CDR2 YYEEEE. V was shortened by 1 base and J by 0 bases, with 6 bases between the two germline ends. The CDR3 contains 14 residues. CDR3 protein: CASSLKTSTDTQYF. The CDR3 nucleotides read TGTGCCAGCAGCTTGAAGACTAGCACAGATACGCAGTATTTT.

This sequence joins TRBV6-5 and TRBJ1-5; weak D call: TRBD1 (6 bases). The V end was cut by 7 bases, the J end by 6 bases, with 13 bases between. The CDR3 length is 13 residues. Germline lookup yields CDR1 MNHEY and CDR2 SVGAGI. The CDR3 here is CASKEQGSQPQHF. CDR3 DNA sequence: TGTGCCAGCAAAGAACAGGGTAGTCAGCCCCAGCATTTT.

This chain connects TRBV5-1 to TRBJ1-6; no clear D gene. Germline V CDR1 and CDR2: SGHRS, YFSETQ. The CDR3 loop spans 17 amino acids. V lost 4 bases, J lost 2 bases, and 16 bases lay in between. CDR3 DNA: TGCGCCAGCAGCCGCGACGGGAGTTCACCCTATAATTCACCCCTCCACTTT. Translated: CASSRDGSSPYNSPLHF.

The chain employs TRBV4-1 and TRBJ1-5; 9 bases are a match to TRBD1. This CDR3 is 17 amino acids long. V was pared by 5 bases and J by 6 bases, with 14 bases of the junction left unmatched. CDR1 is MGHRA and CDR2 is YSYEKL in the germline V gene. The CDR3 sequence is CASSLSLQGARGQPQHF. CDR3 DNA: TGCGCCAGCAGCTTATCACTACAGGGGGCTAGGGGTCAGCCCCAGCATTTT.

This clone occurred a few times. The rearrangement joins TRBV6-2 or TRBV6-3 to TRBJ2-5, with 8 nucleotides matching TRBD2. Germline CDR1 MNHEY, CDR2 SVGEGT. Trimming took 4 bases from V and 5 from J; bases not matched to a gene: 9. This CDR3 has 15 amino acids. CDR3 DNA: TGTGCCAGCAGTTCCGGGGGGGCCGAGCGGGAGACCCAGTACTTC. Its protein is CASSSGGAERETQYF.